This T cell receptor (beta chain) derives from a study of shared clonotypes between healthy human individuals. The study, taken as a whole, reports: The sampled material consisted only of blood, and tissue repertoires are likely to differ.

As to this clone: What it binds is unknown.

Naive CD8 cells lacked CD45RO, underwent positive selection for CCR7 and left out terminally differentiated effector memory CD45RA+ cells. Germline CDR1 and CDR2: SGHAT and FQNNGV. V lost 7 bases to trimming and J lost 4 bases, with 22 bases between them. The CDR3 contains 17 residues. Several immunoSEQ 96-well plates shared each subset's DNA, each plate a replicate. TCRdb's table, derived via immunoSEQ multiplex PCR, lists solely in-frame clones and lacks some. The sample includes approximately 2,000,000 clones, roughly 93% of them seen just once. J is TRBJ2-2 and V is TRBV11-2; D is perhaps TRBD2 (7 bases). The receptor's source is a man in his late teens or twenties in good health. Some clones in this sample may be carry-over from other donors' samples. Sample: naive CD8+ T cells from PBMCs. CDR3 sequence: CASTLLRGAGVTGELFF. CDR3 sequence (DNA): TGTGCCAGCACCCTCCTTAGGGGGGCGGGGGTCACCGGGGAGCTGTTTTTT.